Below, 30 T cell receptor beta chains from the same sample are listed, as sequenced in a study of T cell responses to AZD1222 COVID-19 vaccine. Profiled with immunoSEQ multiplex PCR; TCRdb holds only in-frame clones, not every one. The sample holds 80,000 to 90,000 clones, about 89% seen once. Specimen: peripheral blood, collected 28 days after the second AZD1222 dose. The source of these receptors is an adult who received the AZD1222 COVID-19 vaccine.

The chain uses TRBV5-8 and TRBJ2-1, with D tentatively TRBD1 (5 bases). Trimming shortened V by 2 bases and J by 8 bases, and 11 bases separated the two germline ends. The CDR3 is 13 residues long. The germline V gene encodes CDR1 SGHTS and CDR2 YDEGEE. The CDR3 DNA reads as TGTGCCAGCAGCTTCTCTGACAGATATGAGCAGTTCTTC. Translated: CASSFSDRYEQFF.

This rearrangement joins TRBV24-1 to TRBJ1-2; no reliable D call. Germline values: CDR1 KGHDR, CDR2 SFDVKD. Trimming shortened V by 0 bases and J by 7 bases, and 5 bases separated the two germline ends. CDR3 size: 12 residues. CDR3 protein: CATSDLKGGYTF. CDR3 nucleotide sequence: TGTGCCACCAGTGATTTGAAAGGTGGCTACACCTTC.

This rearrangement joins TRBV6-5 to TRBJ2-7; 10 nucleotides match TRBD2. The germline CDR1 and CDR2 sequences are MNHEY and SVGAGI. V lost 6 bases to trimming and J lost 0 bases; unmatched junction nucleotides: 2. The CDR3 totals 14 residues. The CDR3 here is CASRLAGSSYEQYF. CDR3 sequence (DNA): TGTGCCAGCAGACTAGCGGGGAGCTCCTACGAGCAGTACTTC.

The chain uses TRBV6-6 and TRBJ2-7; TRBD2 might be the D (7 bases). V was pared by 6 bases and J by 3 bases, with 15 bases between. CDR1 and CDR2 from the germline V gene are MNHNY and SVGAGI (reference sequence). The CDR3 contains 14 residues. CDR3 region: CASSQGGAGYEQYF. CDR3 sequence (DNA): TGTGCCAGCAGCCAAGGGGGGGCGGGCTACGAGCAGTACTTC.

This chain connects TRBV6-4 to TRBJ1-5; D may be TRBD1 (6 bases). Germline lookup yields CDR1 MRHNA and CDR2 SNTAGT. The CDR3 spans 24 residues. The V end was cut by 1 base, the J end by 0 bases, with 34 bases between. CDR3 protein: CASSDFIPEGRGTTHICSNQPQHF. The CDR3 region has the DNA TGTGCCAGCAGTGACTTCATACCGGAAGGAAGGGGGACAACGCATATCTGTAGCAATCAGCCCCAGCATTTT.

This chain links TRBV2 with TRBJ1-6; 7 bases align to TRBD1. The CDR3 has 17 residues. The J segment lost 6 bases and the V segment lost 1 base, leaving 9 bases of the junction unmatched. Per the germline V gene, CDR1 is SNHLY and CDR2 is FYNNEI. CDR3 nucleotide sequence: TGTGCCAGCAGTGAAGGACAGGGTCGAAGCTTTAATTCACCCCTCCACTTT. Protein sequence: CASSEGQGRSFNSPLHF.

This clone was counted a single time. This chain connects TRBV6-2 or TRBV6-3 to TRBJ1-1; possible D gene TRBD1, 6 bases. This CDR3 has 13 amino acids. Trimming took off 5 bases at V and 6 bases at J, with 13 bases between the two ends. Looked up from germline, CDR1 is MNHEY and CDR2 is SVGEGT. This chain's CDR3 is CASSHRQVPEAFF. CDR3 DNA: TGTGCCAGCAGTCATCGACAGGTCCCTGAAGCTTTCTTT.

This chain uses TRBV7-9 with TRBJ1-4, with 8 bases fitting TRBD1. V was pared by 5 bases and J by 5 bases, with 1 base of the junction left unmatched. CDR1 is SEHNR, CDR2 FQNEAQ, per germline (reference sequence). The CDR3 has 13 residues. The CDR3 region has the DNA TGTGCCAGCAGCAACAGGGGGAATGAAAAACTGTTTTTT. Its translation is CASSNRGNEKLFF.

V usage is TRBV18 and J usage is TRBJ1-2; possibly TRBD1 for D (5 bases). The germline CDR1 and CDR2 sequences are KGHSH and LQKENI. This CDR3 is built from 14 residues. Trimming took off 1 base at V and 6 bases at J, with 12 bases between the two ends. The CDR3 is CASSPQQDRNGYTF. Written as DNA, the CDR3 is TGTGCCAGCTCACCACAACAGGATCGAAATGGCTACACCTTC.

The chain combines TRBV18 with TRBJ1-4, with D tentatively TRBD1 (6 bases). Germline CDR1 is KGHSH and CDR2 is LQKENI. The CDR3 runs 15 residues. The V and J ends lost 6 bases and 8 bases respectively, with 19 bases between them. CDR3: CASSKSGAEGEKLFF. In nucleotides, the CDR3 is TGTGCCAGCTCGAAGTCGGGGGCCGAGGGCGAAAAACTGTTTTTT.

The chain uses TRBV2 and TRBJ2-7; possibly TRBD1 or TRBD2 for D (6 bases each). Trimming shortened V by 6 bases and J by 0 bases, and 15 bases separated the two germline ends. The CDR3 covers 15 residues. Germline CDR1 is SNHLY and CDR2 is FYNNEI. As DNA, the CDR3 is TGTGCCAGCAGAGCCCCGGGGGACAACTCCTACGAGCAGTACTTC. Its translation: CASRAPGDNSYEQYF.

This chain joins TRBV30 and TRBJ2-5, with no clear D. The CDR3 totals 11 residues. Germline V gene sequence: CDR1 GTSNPN, CDR2 SVGIG (reference sequence). Deletions cut 2 bases from V and 5 bases from J, with 6 bases between. CDR3 sequence: CAWSLGETQYF. The CDR3 DNA reads as TGTGCCTGGAGTTTGGGGGAGACCCAGTACTTC.

The CDR3 nucleotides read TGTGCCAGCAGTTTACCACAGCTAATGAACACTGAAGCTTTCTTT. It is translated as CASSLPQLMNTEAFF. This chain joins TRBV27 and TRBJ1-1; D uncertain. Trimming took off 2 bases at V and 0 bases at J, with 10 bases between the two ends. CDR3 length: 15 residues. CDR1 MNHEY and CDR2 SMNVEV come from the germline V gene (reference sequence).

The chain is built from TRBV7-9 and TRBJ2-5, with D tentatively TRBD2 (5 bases). The length of the CDR3 is 14 residues. Germline loops: CDR1 SEHNR, CDR2 FQNEAQ (reference sequence). V shed 2 bases and J shed 1 base, with 8 bases lying between them. CDR3 bases: TGTGCCAGCAGCTTAAGGGAGACCCAAGAGACCCAGTACTTC. Residues: CASSLRETQETQYF.

The chain joins TRBV3-1 (or the pseudogene TRBV3-2) to TRBJ1-4; no firm D call. The V gene's germline CDR1 is LGHDT and CDR2 YNNKEL (reference sequence). The CDR3 covers 11 residues. Trimming shortened V by 5 bases and J by 5 bases, and 3 bases separated the two germline ends. CDR3 coding DNA: TGTGCCAGCAGCATCAATGAAAAACTGTTTTTT. Its translation is CASSINEKLFF.

The chain couples TRBV18 to TRBJ1-2, with unresolved D. V lost 2 bases and J 3 bases, leaving 13 bases between the germline ends. The CDR3 has 15 residues. Germline CDR1 and CDR2: KGHSH and LQKENI. The CDR3 DNA reads TGTGCCAGCTCACCAGGAGGGTCTGGGGACTATGGCTACACCTTC. It codes for CASSPGGSGDYGYTF.

The rearrangement joins TRBV2 to TRBJ1-6, with D unresolved. V was trimmed by 2 bases and J by 8 bases, leaving 10 bases between them. The CDR3 is 14 residues long. Germline V gene sequence: CDR1 SNHLY, CDR2 FYNNEI. For the CDR3, the DNA is TGTGCCAGCAGTGAACGGTCAGCATATTCACCCCTCCACTTT. Its translation: CASSERSAYSPLHF.

This CDR3 reads CASSLAGTRNTIYF. For the CDR3, the DNA is TGTGCCAGCAGCTTAGCAGGCACCCGAAACACCATATATTTT. J is TRBJ1-3 and V is TRBV7-9, with unresolved D. The germline V gene has CDR1 SEHNR and CDR2 FQNEAQ (reference sequence). The germline V and J ends were trimmed by 0 bases and 5 bases, with 8 bases remaining between them. This CDR3 has 14 amino acids.

A single count supports this clone. The rearrangement uses TRBV3-1 (or the pseudogene TRBV3-2) and TRBJ1-1, with D possibly matching TRBD1 (6 bases). This CDR3 region has 14 residues. The ends were cut back, 0 bases at V and 3 bases at J, with 8 bases in the middle. CDR1 and CDR2 from the germline V gene are LGHDT and YNNKEL (reference sequence). The CDR3 nucleotides are TGTGCCAGCAGCCAAGAAAGGGGGGACACTGAAGCTTTCTTT. Residues: CASSQERGDTEAFF.

The V call is TRBV27, the J call TRBJ2-3; 7 positions agree with TRBD1. Germline lookup yields CDR1 MNHEY and CDR2 SMNVEV (reference sequence). The CDR3 is made up of 16 amino acids. J was trimmed by 2 bases and V by 5 bases; bases with no gene match: 10. The CDR3 nucleotides are TGTGCCAGCAGTCCCCCCGTGACAGGGTACACAGATACGCAGTATTTT. Translation: CASSPPVTGYTDTQYF.

The CDR3 protein is CASSSEGQSTEAFF. CDR3 DNA sequence: TGTGCCAGTAGTTCCGAGGGGCAGAGCACTGAAGCTTTCTTT. The gene calls are TRBV19 and TRBJ1-1, with D perhaps matching TRBD1 (5 bases). Germline CDR1 LNHDA, CDR2 SQIVND (reference sequence). CDR3 size: 14 residues. V lost 5 bases to trimming and J lost 4 bases, with 14 bases between them.

This chain connects TRBV2 to TRBJ1-3; D unresolved. Germline-derived CDR1 and CDR2 are SNHLY and FYNNEI. Trimming stripped 2 bases from V and 1 base from J, with 9 bases between. The CDR3 has 15 residues. The CDR3 DNA reads TGTGCCAGCAGTGAAAGTGGAGGGTCTGGAAACACCATATATTTT. The encoded protein is CASSESGGSGNTIYF.

The V gene is TRBV4-1, the J gene TRBJ2-3; D is possibly TRBD1 (5 bases). V gave up 1 base and J gave up 2 bases, with 10 bases separating them. Germline loops: CDR1 MGHRA, CDR2 YSYEKL. The CDR3 runs 15 residues. The CDR3 nucleotides are TGCGCCAGCAGCCAAGCTGACAGATTCACAGATACGCAGTATTTT. It encodes CASSQADRFTDTQYF.

The V call is TRBV2, the J call TRBJ2-2; D is unclear. Germline V gives CDR1 SNHLY, CDR2 FYNNEI. Trimming took off 8 bases at V and 1 base at J, with 8 bases between the two ends. The length of the CDR3 is 13 residues. The CDR3 sequence: CASARQNTGELFF. CDR3 DNA sequence: TGTGCCAGCGCGAGACAGAACACCGGGGAGCTGTTTTTT. The complete variable domain, with remaining parts taken from reference TRBV2 and TRBJ2-2, reads EPEVTQTPSHQVTQMGQEVILRCVPISNHLYFYWYRQILGQKVEFLVSFYNNEISEKSEIFDDQFSVERPDGSNFTLKIRSTKLEDSAMYFCASARQNTGELFFGEGSRLTVL.

The chain recombines TRBV7-2 with TRBJ2-1; TRBD2 matches 9 bases. The CDR3 consists of 15 residues. J was trimmed by 5 bases and V by 6 bases; bases with no gene match: 8. Per the germline V gene, CDR1 is SGHTA and CDR2 is FQGNSA. The CDR3 DNA reads as TGTGCCAGCAGACTCGGCGGGGGGGCCAACAATGAGCAGTTCTTC. This codes for CASRLGGGANNEQFF. The variable domain in full, with the rest retrieved from reference TRBV7-2 and TRBJ2-1, is GAGVSQSPSNKVTEKGKDVELRCDPISGHTALYWYRQSLGQGLEFLIYFQGNSAPDKSGLPSDRFSAERTGGSVSTLTIQRTQQEDSAVYLCASRLGGGANNEQFFGPGTRLTVL.

Written as DNA, the CDR3 is TGTGCCAGCAGCTTGAACAGATTTAGCAATCAGCCCCAGCATTTT. Translated, it gives CASSLNRFSNQPQHF. The chain joins TRBV5-6 to TRBJ1-5; D remains ambiguous. This CDR3 is 15 amino acids long. Germline values: CDR1 SGHDT, CDR2 YYEEEE. The V and J ends lost 1 base and 0 bases respectively, with 8 bases between them.

The rearrangement links TRBV2 to TRBJ2-2; D is ambiguous. The CDR3 length is 14 residues. With 4 bases removed from V and 0 bases from J, the gap between germline ends came to 6 bases. Germline-derived CDR1 and CDR2 are SNHLY and FYNNEI. The DNA of the CDR3 is TGTGCCAGCAGTGTACAAGCGAACACCGGGGAGCTGTTTTTT. Its translation: CASSVQANTGELFF.

The genes are TRBV18 and TRBJ1-4; 7 bases map to TRBD1. The CDR3 consists of 13 residues. Germline-derived CDR1 and CDR2 are KGHSH and LQKENI. V lost 7 bases, J lost 4 bases, and 3 bases stayed unmatched. The CDR3 sequence: CASFRDSNEKLFF. The DNA for the CDR3 is TGTGCCAGCTTCCGGGACAGTAATGAAAAACTGTTTTTT.

J is TRBJ1-6 and V is TRBV5-1; 7 bases fit TRBD1. The CDR3 runs to 13 residues. V lost 4 bases, J lost 9 bases, and 4 bases stayed unmatched. Germline loops: CDR1 SGHRS, CDR2 YFSETQ. CDR3 loop: CASSDREGSPLHF. CDR3 DNA: TGCGCCAGCAGCGACAGGGAGGGTTCACCCCTCCACTTT.

V and J are TRBV3-1 (or the pseudogene TRBV3-2) and TRBJ2-5, with 8 bases fitting TRBD1. The V segment lost 4 bases and the J segment 2 bases; nucleotides outside the gene matches: 6. CDR3 length: 15 amino acids. Germline CDR1 LGHDT, CDR2 YNNKEL (reference sequence). CDR3 protein: CASSLGQGWQETQYF. The CDR3 DNA sequence: TGTGCCAGCAGCCTTGGACAGGGCTGGCAAGAGACCCAGTACTTC.